The 28 T cell receptor beta chains presented below share a single source sample, sequenced in a study of CD4 T cells in relation to SARS-CoV-2 and coronaviruses. Generated by immunoSEQ multiplex PCR, the TCRdb table keeps only in-frame clones and is missing some. In the table there are 35,000 to 40,000 clones, approximately 85% of which are singletons. Sequencing input: memory CD4+ T cells from PBMCs. The receptor source for this set is an adult with COVID-19.

The chain joins TRBV6-5 to TRBJ2-7; the match to TRBD2 covers 7 bases. Trimming removed 5 bases from V and 3 bases from J; junction bases left unmatched: 10. Per the germline V gene, CDR1 is MNHEY and CDR2 is SVGAGI. This CDR3 is 15 amino acids long. Here the CDR3 reads CASSQMAGELYEQYF. The CDR3 DNA is TGTGCCAGCAGTCAAATGGCGGGAGAACTCTACGAGCAGTACTTC.

The chain links TRBV10-2 to TRBJ2-3; D gene ambiguous. The germline gives CDR1 WSHSY, CDR2 SAAADI. The CDR3 is 16 amino acids. V was shortened by 0 bases and J by 4 bases, with 14 bases between the two germline ends. CDR3 in amino acids: CASSESTRAGADTQYF. DNA of the CDR3: TGCGCCAGCAGTGAGTCCACCCGGGCAGGTGCAGATACGCAGTATTTT.

CDR3 coding DNA: TGTGCCAGCAGTTCCGCGTCTAACGGGAGTCTCTATGAGCAGTTCTTC. Protein sequence: CASSSASNGSLYEQFF. The V and J genes are TRBV6-5 and TRBJ2-1; D is possibly TRBD2 (6 bases). V dropped 4 bases and J dropped 8 bases, with 21 bases sitting between them. The CDR3 is 16 residues long. Germline V CDR1 and CDR2: MNHEY, SVGAGI.

This clone has just a few counts. The V and J genes are TRBV3-1 (or the pseudogene TRBV3-2) and TRBJ2-3; D unclear. The CDR3 totals 11 residues. Germline V CDR1 and CDR2: LGHDT, YNNKEL (reference sequence). Trimming cost V 3 bases and J 11 bases, with 9 bases left between them. For the CDR3, the DNA is TGTGCCAGCAGCCAGACCGTTCAGCAGTATTTT. This codes for CASSQTVQQYF.

The gene calls are TRBV19 and TRBJ1-1, with D tentatively TRBD1 (5 bases). V dropped 6 bases and J dropped 0 bases, with 14 bases sitting between them. CDR1 is LNHDA and CDR2 is SQIVND in the germline V gene (reference sequence). This CDR3 has 15 amino acids. CDR3 protein: CASSWDADLNTEAFF. The CDR3 DNA sequence: TGTGCCAGTAGCTGGGACGCGGACTTGAACACTGAAGCTTTCTTT.

The chain couples TRBV5-1 to TRBJ2-5, with 10 positions matching TRBD1. Germline V gene data show CDR1 as SGHRS and CDR2 as YFSETQ. The CDR3 has 16 amino acids. V lost 0 bases and J lost 5; bases outside the gene matches: 7. CDR3 residues: CASSLGDRGWAETQYF. CDR3 DNA: TGCGCCAGCAGCTTGGGGGACAGGGGCTGGGCGGAGACCCAGTACTTC.

The table lists this clone with a few counts. The chain is built from TRBV10-3 and TRBJ1-6, with D uncertain. The germline gives CDR1 ENHRY, CDR2 SYGVKD. This CDR3 contains 17 residues. The germline V and J ends were trimmed by 0 bases and 0 bases, with 9 bases remaining between them. CDR3 loop: CAISESVRSSYNSPLHF. As DNA, the CDR3 is TGTGCCATCAGTGAGTCGGTCAGGAGCTCCTATAATTCACCCCTCCACTTT.

The chain uses TRBV10-1 and TRBJ1-2; TRBD1 might be the D (5 bases). The ends were cut back, 5 bases at V and 8 bases at J, with 15 bases in the middle. Per germline, CDR1 WNHNN and CDR2 SYGVQD (reference sequence). The CDR3 is 13 residues long. CDR3 DNA sequence: TGCGCCAGCAGTACCGCCAGGGATTCGGGCTACACCTTC. It specifies CASSTARDSGYTF.

This sequence joins TRBV3-1 (or the pseudogene TRBV3-2) and TRBJ2-7; D gene uncertain. With 3 bases removed from V and 0 bases from J, the gap between germline ends came to 12 bases. The CDR3 spans 15 residues. Per germline, CDR1 LGHDT and CDR2 YNNKEL (reference sequence). The CDR3 nucleotides read TGTGCCAGCAGCCACTTTGGGTCTCGCTCCTACGAGCAGTACTTC. Translating gives CASSHFGSRSYEQYF.

The chain joins TRBV7-2 to TRBJ2-6; 9 bases match TRBD2. J gave up 0 bases and V 5 bases, and 11 bases lay outside the gene matches. CDR1 is SGHTA and CDR2 is FQGNSA in the germline V gene. This CDR3 contains 19 residues. This CDR3 is CASSHKRPSGVSGANVLTF. DNA for the CDR3: TGTGCCAGCAGCCACAAACGACCTAGCGGGGTCTCTGGGGCCAACGTCCTGACTTTC.

V usage is TRBV6-1 and J usage is TRBJ2-7; TRBD2 matches at 13 bases. The CDR3 consists of 17 residues. Germline V gene lookup returns CDR1 MNHNS and CDR2 SASEGT. The trim removed 4 bases at V and 3 bases at J, leaving 9 bases unmatched. CDR3 residues: CASSAGLGLAGSYEQYF. In DNA form, the CDR3 reads TGTGCCAGCAGTGCAGGATTGGGACTAGCGGGAAGCTACGAGCAGTACTTC.

The chain uses TRBV3-1 (or the pseudogene TRBV3-2) and TRBJ2-7; 8 bases fit TRBD1. This CDR3 is built from 15 residues. CDR1 LGHDT and CDR2 YNNKEL come from the germline V gene (reference sequence). Trimming at V came to 4 bases and at J to 2 bases, leaving 7 bases not matched to a gene. The CDR3 is CASSRGTGATYEQYF. CDR3 sequence (DNA): TGTGCCAGCAGCCGCGGGACAGGCGCTACCTACGAGCAGTACTTC.

The chain joins TRBV28 to TRBJ2-7, with 13 bases matching TRBD2. Germline values: CDR1 MDHEN, CDR2 SYDVKM. The CDR3 loop spans 15 amino acids. The trim removed 6 bases at V and 2 bases at J, leaving 4 bases unmatched. The CDR3 is CASSTGLAGAYEQYF. As DNA, the CDR3 is TGTGCCAGCAGCACCGGACTAGCGGGAGCCTACGAGCAGTACTTC.

This clone occurred once. The chain employs TRBV19 and TRBJ2-2, with D unresolved. Germline CDR1 and CDR2: LNHDA and SQIVND (reference sequence). The V end lost 4 bases, the J end lost 7 bases, and 13 bases lay between the germline ends. CDR3 length: 14 amino acids. CDR3 residues: CASSTQGRSGELFF. For the CDR3, the DNA is TGTGCCAGTAGTACGCAAGGGCGTAGCGGGGAGCTGTTTTTT.

The rearrangement joins TRBV11-2 to TRBJ2-1, with 7 bases matching TRBD1. Unmatched junction bases numbered 23, after V lost 5 bases and J lost 10 bases. The V gene's germline CDR1 is SGHAT and CDR2 FQNNGV. The CDR3 is made up of 18 amino acids. CDR3 nucleotides: TGTGCCAGCAGCCACGTACAGGGGCCAAAGAGCGATAAGGGGGAGCAGTTCTTC. This codes for CASSHVQGPKSDKGEQFF. Full variable domain (missing parts from reference TRBV11-2 and TRBJ2-1): EAGVAQSPRYKIIEKRQSVAFWCNPISGHATLYWYQQILGQGPKLLIQFQNNGVVDDSQLPKDRFSAERLKGVDSTLKIQPAKLEDSAVYLCASSHVQGPKSDKGEQFFGPGTRLTVL.

CDR3: CAYSTDPAFF. In nucleotides, the CDR3 is TGTGCCTATTCGACAGACCCAGCTTTCTTT. The chain carries TRBV30 and TRBJ1-1, with a tentative D call TRBD1 (5 bases). Per germline, CDR1 GTSNPN and CDR2 SVGIG (reference sequence). The length of the CDR3 is 10 residues. Trimming pared 7 bases from V and 10 bases from J, leaving 13 bases between.

The chain employs TRBV4-1 and TRBJ2-2; unclear D gene. This CDR3 comprises 16 residues. V was clipped by 1 base and J by 6 bases, with 15 bases between them. The germline gives CDR1 MGHRA, CDR2 YSYEKL. The chain's CDR3 is CASSQGGTNYAGELFF. The CDR3 DNA reads TGCGCCAGCAGCCAAGGGGGAACCAATTACGCCGGGGAGCTGTTTTTT.

The chain uses TRBV7-9 and TRBJ2-1; TRBD2 matches at 7 bases. The CDR3 has 16 residues. Looked up from germline, CDR1 is SEHNR and CDR2 is FQNEAQ (reference sequence). With V trimmed by 4 bases and J by 9 bases, 15 bases remained unmatched. The CDR3 spells CASSWRGSLNVGEQFF. The CDR3 bases are TGTGCCAGCAGCTGGCGCGGGAGTCTGAACGTTGGTGAGCAGTTCTTC.

The V gene is TRBV12-3 or TRBV12-4, the J gene TRBJ2-2; D not resolved. Trimming removed 1 base from V and 7 bases from J, with 7 bases in between. CDR3 length equals 13 residues. CDR3 loop: CASSLVEGGELFF. Written as DNA, the CDR3 is TGTGCCAGCAGTTTAGTGGAAGGCGGGGAGCTGTTTTTT.

The chain carries TRBV2 and TRBJ1-5, with no clear D. The CDR3 extends over 15 amino acids. Trimming took off 8 bases at V and 7 bases at J, with 21 bases between the two ends. From germline, CDR1 is SNHLY and CDR2 FYNNEI. CDR3 sequence: CASRGGLGAWQPQHF. The CDR3 DNA sequence: TGTGCCAGCCGGGGTGGTCTCGGTGCGTGGCAGCCCCAGCATTTT.

The chain is built from TRBV15 and TRBJ1-1, with 7 bases identical to TRBD1. Germline CDR1 reads LNHNV; CDR2 reads YYDKDF (reference sequence). Trimming took 0 bases from V and 7 from J; bases not matched to a gene: 8. The CDR3 runs to 15 residues. The CDR3, as DNA: TGTGCCACCAGCAGAGATCGGGACAGCCCTCTTGAAGCTTTCTTT. Protein product: CATSRDRDSPLEAFF. Full variable domain (missing parts from reference TRBV15 and TRBJ1-1): DAMVIQNPRYQVTQFGKPVTLSCSQTLNHNVMYWYQQKSSQAPKLLFHYYDKDFNNEADTPDNFQSRRPNTSFCFLDIRSPGLGDTAMYLCATSRDRDSPLEAFFGQGTRLTVV.

This clone was recorded a few times. This chain links TRBV7-2 with TRBJ2-6; possibly TRBD2 for D (5 bases). The CDR3 totals 16 residues. Looked up from germline, CDR1 is SGHTA and CDR2 is FQGNSA. Trimming cost V 5 bases and J 2 bases, with 13 bases left between them. The CDR3 bases are TGTGCCAGCAGCAAATCGACGGGAACTGGGGCCAACGTCCTGACTTTC. Translating gives CASSKSTGTGANVLTF.

The rearrangement links TRBV5-4 to TRBJ2-3; no reliable D call. The V and J ends lost 2 bases and 3 bases respectively, with 10 bases between them. The CDR3 spans 14 residues. The germline gives CDR1 SGHNT, CDR2 YYREEE (reference sequence). CDR3 region: CASSFSPETDTQYF. The CDR3 region has the DNA TGTGCCAGCAGCTTTTCTCCGGAGACAGATACGCAGTATTTT.

V gene TRBV18 combines with J gene TRBJ1-1, with D perhaps TRBD1 (5 bases). This CDR3 region has 15 residues. V dropped 2 bases and J dropped 3 bases, with 13 bases sitting between them. Germline loops: CDR1 KGHSH, CDR2 LQKENI. The CDR3 here is CASSPTGGLDTEAFF. The CDR3 DNA reads TGTGCCAGCTCACCAACCGGGGGTCTGGACACTGAAGCTTTCTTT.

J is TRBJ1-4 and V is TRBV15, with TRBD1 identical over 7 bases. The germline V gene has CDR1 LNHNV and CDR2 YYDKDF (reference sequence). The V segment lost 1 base and the J segment 4 bases; nucleotides outside the gene matches: 3. This CDR3 is built from 15 residues. This chain's CDR3 is CATSRATGVNEKLFF. CDR3 DNA: TGTGCCACCAGCAGAGCAACAGGGGTTAATGAAAAACTGTTTTTT. Filled out from reference TRBV15 and TRBJ1-4, the complete variable domain reads DAMVIQNPRYQVTQFGKPVTLSCSQTLNHNVMYWYQQKSSQAPKLLFHYYDKDFNNEADTPDNFQSRRPNTSFCFLDIRSPGLGDTAMYLCATSRATGVNEKLFFGSGTQLSVL.

This chain connects TRBV2 to TRBJ1-5; no reliable D call. The germline CDR1 and CDR2 sequences are SNHLY and FYNNEI. Trimming pared 4 bases from V and 2 bases from J, leaving 18 bases between. This CDR3 contains 17 residues. CDR3: CASSVGTAIRGNQPQHF. The CDR3 nucleotides read TGTGCCAGCAGTGTGGGTACAGCGATACGAGGCAATCAGCCCCAGCATTTT.

The CDR3 region is CAARSGTGGSGANVLTF. DNA of the CDR3: TGTGCCGCCCGTTCCGGGACAGGGGGGTCTGGGGCCAACGTCCTGACTTTC. This chain uses TRBV19 with TRBJ2-6; 11 bases agree with TRBD1. This CDR3 spans 17 amino acids. In germline, CDR1 is LNHDA, CDR2 SQIVND (reference sequence). Trimming took 11 bases from V and 1 from J; bases not matched to a gene: 10.

This clone was seen a single time. This rearrangement joins TRBV7-9 to TRBJ2-7; 10 nucleotides line up with TRBD2. V trimming: 5 bases; J trimming: 7 bases; junction bases outside the gene matches: 8. Per the germline V gene, CDR1 is SEHNR and CDR2 is FQNEAQ (reference sequence). This CDR3 spans 14 amino acids. The CDR3 coding sequence is TGTGCCAGCAGCCCAGGGACTAGCGTGAGAGAGCAGTACTTC. It translates to CASSPGTSVREQYF.